This entry features one TCR beta chain sequence. This specimen comes from a study of blood T cell repertoires in COVID-19. Turning to the study itself: Spain, Italy and the United States supplied samples that represented acute and convalescent COVID-19.

The CDR3 runs to 17 residues. CDR1 is KGHDR and CDR2 is SFDVKD in the germline V gene. Trimming at V came to 5 bases and at J to 5 bases, leaving 14 bases not matched to a gene. Data came from immunoSEQ multiplex PCR; TCRdb stores just in-frame clones and leaves some out. The sample shows 100,000 to 140,000 clones, about 90% of them seen only once. The specimen sequenced was peripheral blood. V usage is TRBV24-1 and J usage is TRBJ2-1; 7 bases line up with TRBD2. This clonotype was sampled from a woman aged 25 to 45 with acute or convalescent COVID-19. Here the CDR3 reads CATSAALGGRINNEQFF. DNA of the CDR3: TGTGCCACCAGTGCGGCGCTAGGCGGGAGAATCAACAATGAGCAGTTCTTC.